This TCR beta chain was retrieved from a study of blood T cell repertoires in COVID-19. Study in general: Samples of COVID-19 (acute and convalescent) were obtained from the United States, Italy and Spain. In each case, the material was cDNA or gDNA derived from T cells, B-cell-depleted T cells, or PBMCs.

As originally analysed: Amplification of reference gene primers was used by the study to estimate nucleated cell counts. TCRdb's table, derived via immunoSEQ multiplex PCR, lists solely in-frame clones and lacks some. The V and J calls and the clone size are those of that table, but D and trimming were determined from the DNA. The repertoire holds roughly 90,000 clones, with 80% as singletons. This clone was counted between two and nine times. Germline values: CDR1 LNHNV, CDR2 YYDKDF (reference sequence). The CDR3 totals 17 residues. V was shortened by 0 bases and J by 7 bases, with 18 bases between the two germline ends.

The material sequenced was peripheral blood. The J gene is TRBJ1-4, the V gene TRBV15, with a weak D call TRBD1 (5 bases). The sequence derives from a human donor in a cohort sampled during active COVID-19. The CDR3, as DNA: TGTGCCACCAGCAGAGACGCCAGCGGGGTGGGGGGTGAAAAACTGTTTTTT. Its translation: CATSRDASGVGGEKLFF.